This TCR beta chain was retrieved from a study of shared clonotypes between healthy human individuals. For the study at large: The cohort comprised two women and a few men. Their ages spanned 18 to 49 years. Study-level points and caveats: Clonotype sharing among donors, it was expected, would be affected by sequencing depth.

This clone has a single count. Antigen unknown. Adults of Caucasian background living in Nashville, Tennessee made up all donors. V was pared by 1 base and J by 2 bases, with 4 bases of the junction left unmatched. The CDR3 consists of 17 residues. The germline gives CDR1 LGHNA, CDR2 YNFKEQ. Method: immunoSEQ multiplex PCR; TCRdb's copy keeps in-frame clones and lacks some. Of a few hundred thousand clones in the sample, just over 75% were seen once. The chain couples TRBV4-2 to TRBJ2-2; TRBD2 matches 10 bases. This sequence was found in a woman aged 40 to 50 in good health. Some clones in this sample may be carry-over from other donors' samples. Sequenced: PBMCs. CDR3 sequence: CASSQALAGANTGELFF. The CDR3 DNA is TGTGCCAGCAGCCAAGCCCTAGCGGGGGCAAACACCGGGGAGCTGTTTTTT.